Shown below are 9 T cell receptor beta chains from a single sample sequenced in a study of cytomegalovirus exposure and HLA in healthy donors (dated by TCRdb to about 2017). The receptor library was made with the immunoSEQ multiplex PCR assay. A mixture of 60 forward primers for TCR Vbeta segments and 13 reverse primers for TCR Jbeta segments was used in the multiplex PCR. Held by TCRdb, this immuneACCESS table contains in-frame sequences only and omits some clones. Under half of the omission traces to an unresolved V gene where checked; the cause of the rest is unknown. In all, the sample holds 150,000 to 200,000 clones, and around nine tenths of those were seen once. The ten top clones hold approximately 2% of the sample. The sample comprised PBMCs. The receptors derive from a woman between 18 and 29 years old in good health and CMV-seronegative.

This chain joins TRBV7-2 and TRBJ1-2; D remains unclear. The V end was cut by 1 base, the J end by 4 bases, with 13 bases between. In germline, CDR1 is SGHTA, CDR2 FQGNSA. There are 15 residues in the CDR3. The CDR3 protein is CASSLVRFTGYGYTF. DNA for the CDR3: TGTGCCAGCAGCTTAGTTCGCTTTACTGGCTATGGCTACACCTTC.

CDR3 sequence (DNA): TGTGCCAGTATCACGACAGGGGGTAGCAATCAGCCCCAGCATTTT. As protein: CASITTGGSNQPQHF. This chain connects TRBV19 to TRBJ1-5; 9 bases agree with TRBD1. This CDR3 region has 15 residues. The V gene's germline CDR1 is LNHDA and CDR2 SQIVND (reference sequence). V lost 7 bases and J lost 0; bases outside the gene matches: 4.

The rearrangement joins TRBV30 to TRBJ1-2; 8 nucleotides line up with TRBD1. Germline CDR1 is GTSNPN and CDR2 is SVGIG (reference sequence). V gave up 2 bases and J gave up 7 bases; unmatched junction bases: 9. The length of the CDR3 is 14 residues. The CDR3, as DNA: TGTGCCTGGAGTCCGGACCAGGGGGCCGGTGGCTACACCTTC. It is translated as CAWSPDQGAGGYTF.

This chain links TRBV11-2 with TRBJ2-5; D not resolved. CDR3 size: 13 residues. The germline V gene has CDR1 SGHAT and CDR2 FQNNGV. Deletions cut 3 bases from V and 4 bases from J, with 9 bases between. CDR3 protein: CASSFGSGETQYF. CDR3 DNA sequence: TGTGCCAGCAGCTTCGGTTCCGGAGAGACCCAGTACTTC.

The CDR3 protein is CSARQGAGNTIYF. CDR3 coding DNA: TGCAGCGCCAGACAGGGGGCTGGAAACACCATATATTTT. The chain has TRBV29-1 and TRBJ1-3; TRBD1 matches 9 bases. This CDR3 is built from 13 residues. Germline V lookup: CDR1 SQVTM, CDR2 ANQGSEA. V dropped 7 bases and J dropped 2; count of bases not matched to a gene: 3.

This sequence joins TRBV6-5 and TRBJ2-2; TRBD2 matches at 8 bases. The ends lost 10 bases at V and 5 bases at J; junction bases unmatched: 9. CDR1 is MNHEY and CDR2 is SVGAGI in the germline V gene. This CDR3 has 14 residues. In DNA form, the CDR3 reads TGTGCCATAGCTCGGGGACTAGGGACCGGGGAGCTGTTTTTT. It translates to CAIARGLGTGELFF.

This chain uses TRBV19 with TRBJ2-7, with a tentative D call TRBD1 (6 bases). V was cut by 8 bases and J by 1 base, with 12 bases left in between. This CDR3 is 13 amino acids long. In germline, CDR1 is LNHDA, CDR2 SQIVND (reference sequence). CDR3 sequence: CASFTRGSYEQYF. The DNA for the CDR3 is TGTGCCAGTTTCACCAGGGGTTCCTACGAGCAGTACTTC.

To note about this clone: Relative to the germline gene, one junction end is altered; a read error may explain this. This chain connects TRBV4-1 to TRBJ2-2, with D tentatively TRBD2 (5 bases). The V gene's germline CDR1 is MGHRA and CDR2 YSYEKL. The length of the CDR3 is 14 residues. The CDR3: CVSSQRGSTGELFF. CDR3 coding DNA: TGCGTCAGCAGCCAACGGGGTAGTACCGGGGAGCTGTTTTTT.

V usage is TRBV9 and J usage is TRBJ2-2; D might be TRBD2 (6 bases). The germline V gene encodes CDR1 SGDLS and CDR2 YYNGEE. The length of the CDR3 is 14 residues. V lost 3 bases to trimming and J lost 4 bases, with 10 bases between them. CDR3 protein: CASSAGLPTGELFF. The DNA of the CDR3 is TGTGCCAGCAGCGCGGGACTGCCCACCGGGGAGCTGTTTTTT.